The 3 T cell receptor beta chains below were found in one sample sequenced in a study of blood T cell repertoires in COVID-19. TCRdb keeps only in-frame clones here, not all; method: immunoSEQ multiplex PCR. Among 300,000 to 450,000 clones, about 87% were seen once, and the ten largest hold about 2%. The sequenced material came from peripheral blood. The receptors derive from a woman in her sixties or seventies with COVID-19, enrolled during active disease.

V usage is TRBV6-6 and J usage is TRBJ1-5; no clear D gene. The germline V gene encodes CDR1 MNHNY and CDR2 SVGAGI (reference sequence). This CDR3 is 14 amino acids long. The V gene lost 2 bases and the J gene lost 3 bases, with 8 bases spanning the gap. The CDR3 DNA follows: TGTGCCAGCAGTTACCGGACTGACAATCAGCCCCAGCATTTT. It codes for CASSYRTDNQPQHF.

The genes are TRBV7-3 and TRBJ2-1; tentatively, D is TRBD2 (5 bases). Trimming took 6 bases from V and 0 from J, leaving 12 bases between them. Germline CDR1 is SGHTA and CDR2 is FQGTGA. This CDR3 comprises 15 residues. The CDR3 sequence: CASSRWRSSYNEQFF. Written as DNA, the CDR3 is TGTGCCAGCAGTCGCTGGAGGAGCTCCTACAATGAGCAGTTCTTC. Using reference TRBV7-3 and TRBJ2-1 for the parts outside the CDR3, the full variable domain is GAGVSQTPSNKVTEKGKYVELRCDPISGHTALYWYRQSLGQGPEFLIYFQGTGAADDSGLPNDRFFAVRPEGSVSTLKIQRTERGDSAVYLCASSRWRSSYNEQFFGPGTRLTVL.

This clone was detected only once. The CDR3 region has the DNA TGTGCCAGTAGTACCGGGACAGGAGGTAGACTAAACTATGGCTACACCTTC. Translation gives CASSTGTGGRLNYGYTF. V and J are TRBV19 and TRBJ1-2, with 8 bases matching TRBD1. Germline CDR1 and CDR2: LNHDA and SQIVND (reference sequence). Trimming removed 4 bases from V and 2 bases from J; junction bases left unmatched: 12. The length of the CDR3 is 17 residues.